This T cell receptor (beta chain) was identified during a study of T cell changes during pregnancy in multiple sclerosis. Measured with immunoSEQ multiplex PCR; TCRdb has only the in-frame clones, and not every one. Of about 76,000 clones listed, 93% are singletons. In germline, CDR1 is KGHSH, CDR2 LQKENI. The V gene end was trimmed by 3 bases and the J gene end by 4 bases; junction bases not matched to a gene: 7. The CDR3 loop spans 15 amino acids. This receptor was taken from a female donor with multiple sclerosis, enrolled in a pregnancy study. This material consisted of peripheral blood, taken in the second trimester of pregnancy. V gene TRBV18 combines with J gene TRBJ2-7, with 9 bases fitting TRBD1. The CDR3 nucleotides read TGTGCCAGCTCACCGGGGGGGACAGGGTTATACGAGCAGTACTTC. Translation gives CASSPGGTGLYEQYF.